Listed below are T cell receptor beta chains from one sample, sequenced in a study of blood T cells in healthy people across ages. A single record per CDR3 protein comes from TCRdb applying MiXCR to the 5' RACE reads. The data show about 1,800,000 distinct CDR3 sequences, with 28% seen just once and 7.7% held by the top ten. Source material: blood. The origin of the receptors is a woman in her 30s in good health. Both conserved end residues are part of each CDR3. Each record gives: clone size, V gene, J gene, D gene, CDR3 protein, CDR3 DNA. D genes are given only for firm matches. Only part of the rows carry a size: once, few, many, or a class if the clone is expanded.

size: -
V: TRBV4-3
J: TRBJ1-1
D: TRBD1
CDR3: CASSQTGQVPFF
DNA: TGCGCCAGCAGCCAAACTGGACAGGTCCCTTTCTTT

size: -
V: TRBV12-3/TRBV12-4
J: TRBJ2-1
D: TRBD2
CDR3: CASRSSGRRGGEQFF
DNA: TGTGCCAGCAGGTCATCTGGACGGCGGGGGGGTGAGCAGTTCTTC

size: -
V: TRBV7-2
J: TRBJ1-2
D: -
CDR3: CASSLEAGDYGYTF
DNA: TGTGCCAGCAGCTTAGAGGCAGGGGACTATGGCTACACCTTC

size: -
V: TRBV5-1
J: TRBJ1-1
D: -
CDR3: CASSLASGQFNTEAFF
DNA: TGCGCCAGCAGCTTGGCCTCCGGTCAGTTCAACACTGAAGCTTTCTTT

size: -
V: TRBV24-1
J: TRBJ2-1
D: TRBD2
CDR3: CATSEGAGGPNEQFF
DNA: TGTGCCACCAGTGAGGGAGCGGGGGGCCCCAATGAGCAGTTCTTC

size: -
V: TRBV7-9
J: TRBJ1-1
D: -
CDR3: CASSLFTAIRLNTEAFF
DNA: TGTGCCAGCAGCTTATTTACGGCTATAAGACTTAACACTGAAGCTTTCTTT

size: many
V: TRBV29-1
J: TRBJ2-5
D: -
CDR3: CSVLWSQETQYF
DNA: TGCAGCGTCCTCTGGAGTCAAGAGACCCAGTACTTC

size: many
V: TRBV29-1
J: TRBJ2-5
D: -
CDR3: CSVAGRGETQYF
DNA: TGCAGCGTGGCAGGGCGTGGGGAGACCCAGTACTTC

size: -
V: TRBV3-1
J: TRBJ2-3
D: TRBD2
CDR3: CASSQDHMRGAPLTQYF
DNA: TGTGCCAGCAGCCAAGATCATATGCGGGGGGCCCCGCTTACGCAGTATTTT

size: -
V: TRBV28
J: TRBJ2-5
D: -
CDR3: CASSHRVEETQYF
DNA: TGTGCCAGCAGTCACAGGGTGGAGGAGACCCAGTACTTC

size: few
V: TRBV27
J: TRBJ1-2
D: -
CDR3: CASRDLANYGYTF
DNA: TGTGCCAGCAGGGATCTGGCTAACTATGGCTACACCTTC

size: many
V: TRBV4-1
J: TRBJ2-5
D: -
CDR3: CASSQDKGLHRTQYF
DNA: TGCGCCAGCAGCCAAGATAAGGGCCTGCACCGGACCCAGTACTTC

size: many
V: TRBV27
J: TRBJ1-2
D: TRBD1
CDR3: CASSPGGMHGYTF
DNA: TGTGCCAGCAGCCCAGGGGGAATGCATGGCTACACCTTC

size: -
V: TRBV9
J: TRBJ1-2
D: TRBD1
CDR3: CASKKGQGAYGYTF
DNA: TGTGCCAGCAAAAAGGGACAGGGGGCCTATGGCTACACCTTC

size: -
V: TRBV6-6
J: TRBJ2-5
D: -
CDR3: CASRNLGQETQYF
DNA: TGTGCCAGCAGGAACCTAGGCCAAGAGACCCAGTACTTC

size: -
V: TRBV7-8
J: TRBJ2-7
D: TRBD2
CDR3: CASSSRSGGHEQYF
DNA: TGTGCCAGCAGCTCACGTAGCGGGGGCCACGAGCAGTACTTC

size: -
V: TRBV18
J: TRBJ2-7
D: -
CDR3: CASSPGTYGQYF
DNA: TGTGCCAGCTCCCCGGGGACCTACGGGCAGTACTTC